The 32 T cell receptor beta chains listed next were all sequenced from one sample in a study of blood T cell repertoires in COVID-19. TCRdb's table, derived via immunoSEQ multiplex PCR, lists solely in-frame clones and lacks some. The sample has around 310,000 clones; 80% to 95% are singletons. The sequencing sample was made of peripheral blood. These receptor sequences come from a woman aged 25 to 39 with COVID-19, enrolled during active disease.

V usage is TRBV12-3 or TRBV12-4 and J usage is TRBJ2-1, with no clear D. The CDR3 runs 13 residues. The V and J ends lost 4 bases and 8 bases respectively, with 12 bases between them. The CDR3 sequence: CASSSSHSHEQFF. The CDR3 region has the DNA TGTGCCAGCAGTTCCTCCCACAGCCATGAGCAGTTCTTC.

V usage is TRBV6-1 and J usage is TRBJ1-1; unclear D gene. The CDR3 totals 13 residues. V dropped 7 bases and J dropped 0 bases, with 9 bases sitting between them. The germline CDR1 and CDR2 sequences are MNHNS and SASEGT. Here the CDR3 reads CASTRSVNTEAFF. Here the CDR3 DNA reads TGTGCCAGCACCAGATCCGTGAACACTGAAGCTTTCTTT.

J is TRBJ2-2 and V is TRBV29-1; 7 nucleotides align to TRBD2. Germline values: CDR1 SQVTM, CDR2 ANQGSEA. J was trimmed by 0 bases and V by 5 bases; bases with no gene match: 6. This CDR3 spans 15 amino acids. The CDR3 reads CSVWEGLTNTGELFF. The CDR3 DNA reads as TGCAGCGTTTGGGAGGGACTAACGAACACCGGGGAGCTGTTTTTT.

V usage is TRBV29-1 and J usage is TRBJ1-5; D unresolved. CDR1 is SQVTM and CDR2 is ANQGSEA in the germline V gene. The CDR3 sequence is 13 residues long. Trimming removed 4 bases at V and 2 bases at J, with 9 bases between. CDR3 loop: CSVGGVGNQPQHF. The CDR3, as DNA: TGCAGCGTTGGAGGTGTGGGCAATCAGCCCCAGCATTTT.

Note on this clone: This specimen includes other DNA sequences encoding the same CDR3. CDR3 DNA sequence: TGTGCCAGCTCACTGGGGACAGGGGGCGACTATGGCTACACCTTC. This gives the protein CASSLGTGGDYGYTF. The chain combines TRBV18 with TRBJ1-2; TRBD1 matches at 12 bases. Trimming cost V 4 bases and J 3 bases; bases outside gene matches: 3. Germline lookup yields CDR1 KGHSH and CDR2 LQKENI. The length of the CDR3 is 15 residues. The variable domain in full, completed from reference TRBV18 and TRBJ1-2, reads NAGVMQNPRHLVRRRGQEARLRCSPMKGHSHVYWYRQLPEEGLKFMVYLQKENIIDESGMPKERFSAEFPKEGPSILRIQQVVRGDSAAYFCASSLGTGGDYGYTFGSGTRLTVV.

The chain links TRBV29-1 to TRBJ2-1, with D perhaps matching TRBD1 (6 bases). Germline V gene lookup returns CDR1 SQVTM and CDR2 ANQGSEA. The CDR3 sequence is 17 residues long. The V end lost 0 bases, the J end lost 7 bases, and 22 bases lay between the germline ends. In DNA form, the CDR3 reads TGCAGCGTTGAAGAATGGGGGCCCGGGGCATTGAAGAATGAGCAGTTCTTC. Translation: CSVEEWGPGALKNEQFF.

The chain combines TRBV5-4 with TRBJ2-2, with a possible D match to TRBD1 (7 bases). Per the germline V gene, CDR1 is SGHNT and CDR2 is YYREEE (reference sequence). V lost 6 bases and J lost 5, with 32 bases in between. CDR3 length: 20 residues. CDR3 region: CASTMGGQKGARGRTGELFF. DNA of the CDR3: TGTGCCAGCACCATGGGGGGTCAGAAGGGGGCGCGAGGGAGGACCGGGGAGCTGTTTTTT.

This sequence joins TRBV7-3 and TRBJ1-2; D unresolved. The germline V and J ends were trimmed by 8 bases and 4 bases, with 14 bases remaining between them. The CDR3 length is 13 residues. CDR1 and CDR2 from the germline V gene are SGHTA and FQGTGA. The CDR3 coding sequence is TGTGCCAGCGCCGTTGACGGACTCTATGGCTACACCTTC. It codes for CASAVDGLYGYTF.

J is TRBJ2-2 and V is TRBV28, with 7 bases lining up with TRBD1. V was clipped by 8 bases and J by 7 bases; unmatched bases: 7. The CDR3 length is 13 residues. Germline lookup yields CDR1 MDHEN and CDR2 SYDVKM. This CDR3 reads CASVFTGVGELFF. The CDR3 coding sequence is TGTGCCAGCGTCTTCACAGGGGTCGGGGAGCTGTTTTTT.

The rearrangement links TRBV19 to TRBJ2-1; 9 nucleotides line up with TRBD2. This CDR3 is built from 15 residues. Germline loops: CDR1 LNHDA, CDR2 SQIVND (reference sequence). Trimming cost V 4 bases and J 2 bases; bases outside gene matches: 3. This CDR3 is CASSTLAGAYNEQFF. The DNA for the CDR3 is TGTGCCAGTAGTACCTTAGCGGGAGCCTACAATGAGCAGTTCTTC. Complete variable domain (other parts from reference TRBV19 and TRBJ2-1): DGGITQSPKYLFRKEGQNVTLSCEQNLNHDAMYWYRQDPGQGLRLIYYSQIVNDFQKGDIAEGYSVSREKKESFPLTVTSAQKNPTAFYLCASSTLAGAYNEQFFGPGTRLTVL.

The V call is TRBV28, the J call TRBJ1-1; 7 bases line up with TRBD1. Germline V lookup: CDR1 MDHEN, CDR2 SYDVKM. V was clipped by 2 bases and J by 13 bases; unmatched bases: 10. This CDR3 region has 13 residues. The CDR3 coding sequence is TGTGCCAGCAGTTTAGAAGACGCACACAGGGGTTTCTTT. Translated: CASSLEDAHRGFF.

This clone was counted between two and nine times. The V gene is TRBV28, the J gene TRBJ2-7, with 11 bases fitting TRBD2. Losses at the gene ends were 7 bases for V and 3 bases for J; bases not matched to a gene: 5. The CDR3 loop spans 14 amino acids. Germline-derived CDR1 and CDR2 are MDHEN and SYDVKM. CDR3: CASNAGLAVYEQYF. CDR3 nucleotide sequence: TGTGCCAGCAATGCGGGACTAGCGGTCTACGAGCAGTACTTC.

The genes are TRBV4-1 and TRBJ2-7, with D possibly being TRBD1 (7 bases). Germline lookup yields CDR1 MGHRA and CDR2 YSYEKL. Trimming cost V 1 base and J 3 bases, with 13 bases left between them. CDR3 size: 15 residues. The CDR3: CASSQARGTVYEQYF. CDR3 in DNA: TGCGCCAGCAGCCAAGCACGGGGGACAGTCTACGAGCAGTACTTC.

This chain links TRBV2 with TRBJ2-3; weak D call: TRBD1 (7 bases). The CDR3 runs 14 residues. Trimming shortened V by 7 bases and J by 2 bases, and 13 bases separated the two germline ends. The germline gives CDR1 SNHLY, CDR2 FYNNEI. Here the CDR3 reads CASKQGGPTDTQYF. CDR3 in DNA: TGTGCCAGCAAGCAGGGGGGCCCCACAGATACGCAGTATTTT.

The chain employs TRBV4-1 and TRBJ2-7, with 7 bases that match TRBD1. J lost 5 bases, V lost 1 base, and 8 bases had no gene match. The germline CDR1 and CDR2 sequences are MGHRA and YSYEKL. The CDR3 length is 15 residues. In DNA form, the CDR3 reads TGCGCCAGCAGCCAAGGACAGGGCGGCTTGGACGAGCAGTACTTC. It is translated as CASSQGQGGLDEQYF.

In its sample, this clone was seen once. This CDR3 is CASSRGSFTGELFF. CDR3 nucleotide sequence: TGTGCCAGCTCCCGGGGGAGCTTCACCGGGGAGCTGTTTTTT. The chain carries TRBV6-5 and TRBJ2-2, with D possibly TRBD2 on 6 matching bases. Germline CDR1 reads MNHEY; CDR2 reads SVGAGI. V lost 8 bases to trimming and J lost 4 bases, with 14 bases between them. The CDR3 runs to 14 residues.

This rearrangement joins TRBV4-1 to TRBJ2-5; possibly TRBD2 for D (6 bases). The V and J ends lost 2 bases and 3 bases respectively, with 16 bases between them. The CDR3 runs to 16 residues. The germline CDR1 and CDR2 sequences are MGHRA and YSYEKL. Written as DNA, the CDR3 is TGCGCCAGCAGCCAACTGTGGAGGGAAAGCGAAGAGACCCAGTACTTC. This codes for CASSQLWRESEETQYF.

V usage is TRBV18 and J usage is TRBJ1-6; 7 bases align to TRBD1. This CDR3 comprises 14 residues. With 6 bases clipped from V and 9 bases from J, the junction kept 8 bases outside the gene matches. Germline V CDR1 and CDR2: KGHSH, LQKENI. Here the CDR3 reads CASSLDRVGSPLHF. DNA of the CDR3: TGTGCCAGCTCGCTCGACAGGGTGGGTTCACCCCTCCACTTT.

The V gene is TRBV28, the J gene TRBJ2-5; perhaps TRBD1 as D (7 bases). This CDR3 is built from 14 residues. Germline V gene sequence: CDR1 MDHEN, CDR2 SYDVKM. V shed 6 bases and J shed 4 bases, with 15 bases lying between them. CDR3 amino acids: CASSRQGGGETQYF. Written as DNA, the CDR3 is TGTGCCAGCAGCAGGCAGGGGGGCGGAGAGACCCAGTACTTC.

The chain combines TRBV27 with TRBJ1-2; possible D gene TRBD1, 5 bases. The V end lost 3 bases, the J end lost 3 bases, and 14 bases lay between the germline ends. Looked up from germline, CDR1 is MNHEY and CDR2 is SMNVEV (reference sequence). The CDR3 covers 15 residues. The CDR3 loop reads CASSFNGAGDYGYTF. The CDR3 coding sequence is TGTGCCAGCAGTTTCAACGGGGCGGGAGACTATGGCTACACCTTC.

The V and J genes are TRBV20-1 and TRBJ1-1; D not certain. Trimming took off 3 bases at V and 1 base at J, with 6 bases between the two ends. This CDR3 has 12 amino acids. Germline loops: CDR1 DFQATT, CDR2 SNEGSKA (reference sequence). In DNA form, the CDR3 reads TGCAGTGCTAGTTCAGGGAACACTGAAGCTTTCTTT. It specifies CSASSGNTEAFF.

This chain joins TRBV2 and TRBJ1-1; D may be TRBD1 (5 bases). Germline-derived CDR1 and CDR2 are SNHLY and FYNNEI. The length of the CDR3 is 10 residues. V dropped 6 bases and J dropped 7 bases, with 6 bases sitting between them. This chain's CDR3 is CASRGLEAFF. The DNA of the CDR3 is TGTGCCAGCAGGGGGCTTGAAGCTTTCTTT.

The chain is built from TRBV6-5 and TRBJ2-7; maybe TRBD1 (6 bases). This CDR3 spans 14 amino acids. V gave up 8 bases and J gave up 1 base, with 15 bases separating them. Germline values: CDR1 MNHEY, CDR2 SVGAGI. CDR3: CASRPGTLSYEQYF. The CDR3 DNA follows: TGTGCCAGCCGACCCGGGACACTTTCCTACGAGCAGTACTTC.

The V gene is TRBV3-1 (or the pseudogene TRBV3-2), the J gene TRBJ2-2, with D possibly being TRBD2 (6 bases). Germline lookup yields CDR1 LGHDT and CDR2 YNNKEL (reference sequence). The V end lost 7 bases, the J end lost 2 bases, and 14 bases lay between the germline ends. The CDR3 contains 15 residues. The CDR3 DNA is TGTGCCAGCACTCCCGGGAGTATTAACACCGGGGAGCTGTTTTTT. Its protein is CASTPGSINTGELFF.

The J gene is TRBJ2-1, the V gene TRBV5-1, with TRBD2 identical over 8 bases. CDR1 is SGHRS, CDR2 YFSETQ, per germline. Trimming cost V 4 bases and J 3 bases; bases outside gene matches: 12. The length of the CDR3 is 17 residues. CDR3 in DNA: TGCGCCAGCAGCCCCCAGCGGGGGTCCCTATACTACAATGAGCAGTTCTTC. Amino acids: CASSPQRGSLYYNEQFF.

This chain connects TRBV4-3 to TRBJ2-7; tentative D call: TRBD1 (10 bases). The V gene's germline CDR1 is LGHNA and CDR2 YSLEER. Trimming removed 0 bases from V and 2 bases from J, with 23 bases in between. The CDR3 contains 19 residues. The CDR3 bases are TGCGCCAGCAGCCAAGAGTTTGAGACAGGGGGCGGGAGGGCCTACGAGCAGTACTTC. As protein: CASSQEFETGGGRAYEQYF.

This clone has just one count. CDR3 sequence reads: CASSWGQGGRIYNEQFF. DNA for the CDR3: TGTGCCAGCAGTTGGGGACAGGGCGGGAGGATCTACAATGAGCAGTTCTTC. The chain joins TRBV28 to TRBJ2-1, with a possible D match to TRBD1 (9 bases). The V end lost 4 bases, the J end lost 3 bases, and 19 bases lay between the germline ends. Germline assignment: CDR1 MDHEN and CDR2 SYDVKM. The CDR3 loop spans 17 amino acids.

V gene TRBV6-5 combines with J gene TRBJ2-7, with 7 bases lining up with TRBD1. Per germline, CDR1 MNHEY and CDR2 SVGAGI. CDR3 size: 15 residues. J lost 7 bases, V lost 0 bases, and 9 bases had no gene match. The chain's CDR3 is CASSYSTGLVEEQYF. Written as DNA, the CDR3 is TGTGCCAGCAGTTACTCGACAGGGTTGGTGGAGGAGCAGTACTTC.

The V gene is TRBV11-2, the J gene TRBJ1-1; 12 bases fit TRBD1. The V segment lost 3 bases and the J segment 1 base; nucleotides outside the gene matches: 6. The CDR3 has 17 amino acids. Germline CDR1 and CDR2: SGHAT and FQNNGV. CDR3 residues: CASSFRDRGPTNTEAFF. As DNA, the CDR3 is TGTGCCAGCAGCTTCCGGGACAGGGGGCCAACGAACACTGAAGCTTTCTTT.

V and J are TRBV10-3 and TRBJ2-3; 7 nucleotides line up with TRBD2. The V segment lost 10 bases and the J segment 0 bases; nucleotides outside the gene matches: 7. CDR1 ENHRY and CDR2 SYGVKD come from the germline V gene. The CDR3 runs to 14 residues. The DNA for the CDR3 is TGTGCCACCTCGGGGGGAGCCAGCACAGATACGCAGTATTTT. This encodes CATSGGASTDTQYF.

For the CDR3, the DNA is TGTGCCTGGAGTGTGGCTAGCGGGAGCGCCGGGGAGCTGTTTTTT. Amino acid sequence: CAWSVASGSAGELFF. The gene calls are TRBV30 and TRBJ2-2; 10 bases map to TRBD2. The germline V gene has CDR1 GTSNPN and CDR2 SVGIG (reference sequence). The V segment lost 0 bases and the J segment 6 bases; nucleotides outside the gene matches: 4. The CDR3 spans 15 residues.

CDR3 sequence reads: CASTLEGRNTEAFF. The CDR3 coding sequence is TGTGCCAGCACCCTGGAAGGGAGGAACACTGAAGCTTTCTTT. The rearrangement joins TRBV6-5 to TRBJ1-1; the D is unclear. The CDR3 length is 14 residues. Germline V gene data show CDR1 as MNHEY and CDR2 as SVGAGI. V was trimmed by 7 bases and J by 1 base, leaving 13 bases between them.